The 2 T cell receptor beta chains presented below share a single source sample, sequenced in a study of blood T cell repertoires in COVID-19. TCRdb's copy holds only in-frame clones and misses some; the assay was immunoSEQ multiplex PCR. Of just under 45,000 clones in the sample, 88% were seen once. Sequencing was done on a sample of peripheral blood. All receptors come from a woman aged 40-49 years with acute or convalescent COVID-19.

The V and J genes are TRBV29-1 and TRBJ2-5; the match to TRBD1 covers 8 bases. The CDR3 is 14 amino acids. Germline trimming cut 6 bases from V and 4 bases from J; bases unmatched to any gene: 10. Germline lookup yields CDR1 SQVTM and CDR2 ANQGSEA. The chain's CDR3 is CSVSAGTGRETQYF. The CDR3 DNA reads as TGCAGCGTCTCCGCCGGGACAGGTAGAGAGACCCAGTACTTC.

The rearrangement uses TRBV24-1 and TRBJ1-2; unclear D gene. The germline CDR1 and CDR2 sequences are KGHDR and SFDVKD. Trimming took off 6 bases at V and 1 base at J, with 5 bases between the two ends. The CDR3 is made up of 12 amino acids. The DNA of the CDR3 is TGTGCCACCAGTACTAATAACTATGGCTACACCTTC. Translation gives CATSTNNYGYTF.